This TCR beta chain emerged from a study of OX40 agonist ivuxolimab in advanced cancers. Study-wide context: Six ivuxolimab dose levels, 0.01 to 10 mg/kg, were given intravenously every 2 weeks. Patients were 82.7% male with ages about 23 to 80, mean about 60.

Data came from immunoSEQ multiplex PCR; TCRdb stores just in-frame clones and leaves some out. The data contain some 62,000 clones, about 90% of them seen just once; the ten biggest clones take up approximately 5.2%. V dropped 5 bases and J dropped 4 bases, with 11 bases sitting between them. Germline loops: CDR1 LNHDA, CDR2 SQIVND (reference sequence). The CDR3 has 13 residues. This TCR derives from an adult with an advanced solid tumor such as melanoma, head and neck, liver or kidney cancer. The chain uses TRBV19 and TRBJ1-1; a possible D gene is TRBD1 (5 bases). Specimen: CD4+ or CD8+ T cells sorted from blood, collected in a trial of the OX40 agonist ivuxolimab. CDR3 sequence: CASSPAGGTEAFF. CDR3 in DNA: TGTGCCAGTAGTCCGGCGGGGGGCACTGAAGCTTTCTTT.